This T cell receptor (beta chain) originates from a study of control samples from healthy donors and cancer patients. Produced via immunoSEQ multiplex PCR; TCRdb's table is partial and in-frame only. This sample has about 75,000 clones, with about 80% found just once. Germline-derived CDR1 and CDR2 are MNHEY and SVGAGI. The germline V and J ends were trimmed by 6 bases and 7 bases, with 13 bases remaining between them. The CDR3 sequence is 14 residues long. The specimen was blood. This receptor was obtained from a man in his fifties or sixties in good health. The chain is built from TRBV6-5 and TRBJ1-6, with a weak D call TRBD1 (5 bases). CDR3 nucleotides: TGTGCCAGCAGGACGTGGGACGGAAATTCACCCCTCCACTTT. Its translation is CASRTWDGNSPLHF.